The subject of this entry is one TCR beta chain. This clone showed up just once. Its antigen remains undetermined. Base qualities are not provided; no much larger clone lies one nucleotide away. V ends up 4 bases short and J 1 base short, with an unmatched junction base count of 6. The CDR3 holds 17 amino acids from the cysteine to the phenylalanine. CDR3 DNA only is kept here, 51 bases in frame from base 1. CDR1 KGHSH and CDR2 LQKENI are derived from the germline V gene. TCRbeta CDR3 regions were amplified from genomic DNA using the immunoSEQ Assay, a bias-controlled multiplex PCR. The original methods were these. Nucleated cell counts per sample were estimated from amplification of reference gene primers within the assay. To quantify the absolute abundance of each unique TCRbeta CDR3 rearrangement, sequence reads were collapsed and filtered. For each sample, productive Simpson clonality was calculated by taking the square root of Simpson's diversity index across productive rearrangements. Drawn from immuneACCESS, this table holds only the in-frame rearrangements with V and J called that TCRdb kept. Clones are partly lost; checked studies trace under half to an unresolved V gene and leave the rest unexplained. V and J calls and clone size are copied from that table; D and trimming were computed from the DNA. In all, the sample holds 45,000 to 60,000 clones, and more than 65% of those were seen once. Jointly, the top ten make up 9.6% of the sample.

At one collaborating source in Seattle, patients were enrolled during active infection and were followed longitudinally through the course of disease. Whole blood was collected in K2EDTA tubes by collaborating institutions according to the institutions' own protocols. For TCRbeta analysis, collaborators shipped samples in one of three forms: frozen whole blood, isolated PBMCs, or DNA extracted from either of those sample types. The data belong to a study of blood T cell repertoires in COVID-19 (dated by TCRdb to the early 2020s). About the full investigation: Collaborator samples came from the United States, Italy and Spain and covered acute and convalescent phases of COVID-19. The material from the prospective study consisted of cDNA or gDNA derived from T cells, B-cell-depleted T cells, or PBMCs. The dataset comprised deeply sampled blood TCRbeta repertoires from subjects exposed to, actively infected with, or recovered from COVID-19. The repertoires were made available in a free public database intended to serve as a resource for research on the immune response to SARS-CoV-2. The samples were drawn from two sources: the first 160 participants of the ongoing ImmuneRACE study, and over 1,000 subjects contributed by 6 global collaborators. Sample metadata almost always included a de-identified subject ID, COVID-19 status, age in years and sex. Where HLA class I and class II types were available, the types were taken from metadata supplied by the sample provider, not from assay-based typing.

The research as a whole found: How much clinical and demographic metadata was included differed by source and by participant, and the metadata was provided uncurated.

Sequenced sample: peripheral blood. The origin of this receptor is a man of 80 years or more with COVID-19, enrolled during active disease. The sequence links TRBV18 to TRBJ2-3; 12 middle bases align to TRBD2. The encoded CDR3 is CASSLGLAGTGTDTQYF. At the DNA level, the sequence is TGTGCCAGCTCACTCGGACTAGCGGGGACGGGCACAGATACGCAGTATTTT.